The 27 T cell receptor beta chains below were found in one sample sequenced in a study of T cell changes during pregnancy in multiple sclerosis. Assay used: immunoSEQ multiplex PCR; TCRdb lists only in-frame clones, some missing. The repertoire consists of under 40,000 clones, with more than 90% occurring once and the leading ten covering 5% to 6.5%. The sample consisted of peripheral blood, taken in the third trimester of pregnancy. The receptors here all came from a female donor in good health, enrolled as a control in a pregnancy study.

This clone was seen only once. In DNA form, the CDR3 reads TGCGCCAGCAGCCAAGATAGAAGCGGGGGCAGCTCCTACGAGCAGTACTTC. Protein: CASSQDRSGGSSYEQYF. The V call is TRBV4-3, the J call TRBJ2-5; 8 nucleotides line up with TRBD2. Near its end, the DNA agrees better with TRBJ2-7, so the J call may be wrong. CDR1 LGHNA and CDR2 YSLEER come from the germline V gene. CDR3 size: 17 residues.

In its sample, this clone was seen once. The rearrangement uses TRBV18 and TRBJ2-1; 12 bases align to TRBD2. The CDR3 totals 13 residues. Losses at the gene ends were 5 bases for V and 7 bases for J; bases not matched to a gene: 0. Germline CDR1 KGHSH, CDR2 LQKENI. The chain's CDR3 is CASSGTSGNEQFF. In nucleotides, the CDR3 is TGTGCCAGCTCAGGGACTAGCGGGAATGAGCAGTTCTTC.

The CDR3 reads CASSGDKYEQYF. DNA of the CDR3: TGTGCCAGCTCAGGGGACAAGTACGAGCAGTACTTC. V gene TRBV18 combines with J gene TRBJ2-7, with D possibly TRBD1 on 6 matching bases. Germline CDR1 KGHSH, CDR2 LQKENI. Trimming left V 5 bases short and J 4 bases short, with 9 bases between. The CDR3 covers 12 residues.

V gene TRBV5-4 combines with J gene TRBJ1-1, with 7 bases fitting TRBD1. The germline gives CDR1 SGHNT, CDR2 YYREEE (reference sequence). Trimming removed 0 bases from V and 0 bases from J; junction bases left unmatched: 5. This CDR3 has 16 residues. CDR3 sequence: CASSLATGTVNTEAFF. The CDR3 DNA reads TGTGCCAGCAGCTTGGCCACCGGGACAGTGAACACTGAAGCTTTCTTT.

This rearrangement joins TRBV5-6 to TRBJ2-7; 10 nucleotides align to TRBD1. Germline V lookup: CDR1 SGHDT, CDR2 YYEEEE. The CDR3 sequence is 14 residues long. The junction had 1 base not matched to a gene; V was cut back by 2 bases and J by 2 bases. CDR3 protein: CASSFGTGAYEQYF. As DNA, the CDR3 is TGTGCCAGCAGCTTTGGGACAGGGGCCTACGAGCAGTACTTC.

This clone has just one count. The rearrangement links TRBV5-6 to TRBJ2-3; 9 nucleotides line up with TRBD2. The CDR3 has 14 residues. CDR1 is SGHDT and CDR2 is YYEEEE in the germline V gene. The V and J ends lost 10 bases and 5 bases, in that order; junction bases with no gene match: 11. The CDR3 region has the DNA TGTGCCTCCGCGTGGCGGGGGGGCGGAGATACGCAGTATTTT. As protein: CASAWRGGGDTQYF.

The genes are TRBV5-1 and TRBJ2-1; D is possibly TRBD1 (6 bases). Trimming removed 3 bases at V and 0 bases at J, with 10 bases between. This CDR3 spans 15 amino acids. Germline CDR1 is SGHRS and CDR2 is YFSETQ. CDR3 sequence (DNA): TGCGCCAGCAGCTGGGGACATGCCTCCTACAATGAGCAGTTCTTC. As protein: CASSWGHASYNEQFF.

The rearrangement joins TRBV6-5 to TRBJ1-2; 8 bases align to TRBD1. Trimming took 6 bases from V and 8 from J; bases not matched to a gene: 8. Germline lookup yields CDR1 MNHEY and CDR2 SVGAGI. The CDR3 sequence is 13 residues long. The CDR3 loop is CASRPRTGRGYTF. DNA for the CDR3: TGTGCCAGCAGACCCCGGACAGGGAGGGGCTACACCTTC.

This chain connects TRBV30 to TRBJ2-1, with TRBD2 as a possible D gene (6 bases). This CDR3 has 15 residues. Germline lookup yields CDR1 GTSNPN and CDR2 SVGIG (reference sequence). Deletions cut 2 bases from V and 5 bases from J, with 16 bases between. CDR3 in amino acids: CAWSKGSGPNNEQFF. Written as DNA, the CDR3 is TGTGCCTGGAGTAAGGGTAGCGGACCTAACAATGAGCAGTTCTTC.

The chain uses TRBV5-4 and TRBJ2-7; 9 nucleotides agree with TRBD1. Unmatched junction bases numbered 2, after V lost 7 bases and J lost 0 bases. The germline V gene encodes CDR1 SGHNT and CDR2 YYREEE (reference sequence). The CDR3 covers 13 residues. Here the CDR3 reads CASRTGASYEQYF. CDR3 nucleotides: TGTGCCAGCCGGACAGGGGCCTCCTACGAGCAGTACTTC.

The chain recombines TRBV4-2 with TRBJ2-5, with 8 bases identical to TRBD2. With V trimmed by 1 base and J by 1 base, 8 bases remained unmatched. This CDR3 contains 17 residues. Germline V CDR1 and CDR2: LGHNA, YNFKEQ. As DNA, the CDR3 is TGTGCCAGCAGCCAAGTGGGGGCCGGGACTAGCCAAGAGACCCAGTACTTC. Its protein product is CASSQVGAGTSQETQYF.

The chain couples TRBV7-9 to TRBJ2-1; tentative D call: TRBD2 (6 bases). The CDR3 spans 18 residues. CDR1 is SEHNR, CDR2 FQNEAQ, per germline (reference sequence). V lost 0 bases and J 5 bases, leaving 20 bases between the germline ends. In nucleotides, the CDR3 is TGTGCCAGCAGCTTAGCCCCCCGACTAGAGGCCCTACACAATGAGCAGTTCTTC. Its protein is CASSLAPRLEALHNEQFF.

This chain links TRBV13 with TRBJ2-3; TRBD2 agrees at 12 bases. V was clipped by 5 bases and J by 3 bases; unmatched bases: 9. Per germline, CDR1 PRHDT and CDR2 FYEKMQ (reference sequence). The CDR3 extends over 17 amino acids. The CDR3 loop reads CASSPQLAGGPTDTQYF. CDR3 DNA sequence: TGTGCCAGCAGCCCGCAACTAGCGGGGGGACCTACAGATACGCAGTATTTT.

The V and J genes are TRBV4-1 and TRBJ2-7, with 14 bases that match TRBD2. The germline V gene encodes CDR1 MGHRA and CDR2 YSYEKL. The CDR3 spans 18 residues. The V gene end was trimmed by 0 bases and the J gene end by 4 bases; junction bases not matched to a gene: 8. CDR3 sequence: CASSQDLLTSGRAYEQYF. The CDR3 nucleotides read TGCGCCAGCAGCCAAGATCTACTGACTAGCGGGAGGGCTTACGAGCAGTACTTC.

This clone was observed a few times. The chain is built from TRBV19 and TRBJ1-4, with 7 bases matching TRBD1. V trimming: 5 bases; J trimming: 2 bases; junction bases outside the gene matches: 5. Germline assignment: CDR1 LNHDA and CDR2 SQIVND (reference sequence). The CDR3 has 15 amino acids. The CDR3: CASSGGQSTNEKLFF. In nucleotides, the CDR3 is TGTGCCAGTAGTGGGGGACAGTCGACTAATGAAAAACTGTTTTTT.

The chain combines TRBV7-2 with TRBJ2-3, with 9 bases that match TRBD2. The CDR3 spans 17 residues. CDR1 SGHTA and CDR2 FQGNSA come from the germline V gene. After removal of 5 bases from V and 2 bases from J, the junction contained 11 bases not matched to a gene. The CDR3 bases are TGTGCCAGCAGCGTCCGTGGGAGCGGGGGGACCACAGATACGCAGTATTTT. Translation: CASSVRGSGGTTDTQYF.

This chain links TRBV9 with TRBJ1-2; TRBD1 matches 9 bases. Germline values: CDR1 SGDLS, CDR2 YYNGEE. Trimming cost V 4 bases and J 4 bases; bases outside gene matches: 5. This CDR3 region has 14 residues. CDR3 coding DNA: TGTGCCAGCAGCCCGCGGACAGGGGTCTATGGCTACACCTTC. Protein product: CASSPRTGVYGYTF.

Only one count was recorded for this clone. The chain combines TRBV15 with TRBJ1-1; tentative D call: TRBD1 (5 bases). This CDR3 contains 17 residues. Germline loops: CDR1 LNHNV, CDR2 YYDKDF (reference sequence). Trimming shortened V by 2 bases and J by 4 bases, and 20 bases separated the two germline ends. As DNA, the CDR3 is TGTGCCACCAGCAGAACCCTACCCGACCAGGGAGGCACTGAAGCTTTCTTT. It encodes CATSRTLPDQGGTEAFF.

The chain uses TRBV9 and TRBJ2-1, with TRBD1 matching over 7 bases. This CDR3 contains 15 residues. Germline V gene lookup returns CDR1 SGDLS and CDR2 YYNGEE. V dropped 0 bases and J dropped 5; count of bases not matched to a gene: 5. The CDR3 nucleotides read TGTGCCAGCAGCGTAGACTCGGGGACAGACAATGAGCAGTTCTTC. Its translation is CASSVDSGTDNEQFF.

The J gene is TRBJ2-2, the V gene TRBV2; TRBD1 agrees at 7 bases. There are 14 residues in the CDR3. Per the germline V gene, CDR1 is SNHLY and CDR2 is FYNNEI. The V and J ends lost 6 bases and 4 bases, in that order; junction bases with no gene match: 5. CDR3 bases: TGTGCCAGCAGACCCGGGACAGTCACCGGGGAGCTGTTTTTT. Amino acid sequence: CASRPGTVTGELFF.

This chain joins TRBV6-6 and TRBJ1-1, with 7 bases matching TRBD1. Per the germline V gene, CDR1 is MNHNY and CDR2 is SVGAGI (reference sequence). V trimming: 6 bases; J trimming: 5 bases; junction bases outside the gene matches: 15. CDR3 size: 16 residues. The CDR3 DNA reads as TGTGCCAGCAGCCTTACGACCCAGGGGGGTGGGACTGAAGCTTTCTTT. Its translation: CASSLTTQGGGTEAFF.

The chain is built from TRBV5-1 and TRBJ2-7; D is perhaps TRBD1 (6 bases). With 0 bases removed from V and 3 bases from J, the gap between germline ends came to 10 bases. This CDR3 spans 14 amino acids. Germline CDR1 reads SGHRS; CDR2 reads YFSETQ. CDR3 sequence reads: CASSLAEGGYEQYF. CDR3 nucleotide sequence: TGCGCCAGCAGCTTGGCCGAAGGGGGCTACGAGCAGTACTTC.

This rearrangement joins TRBV5-4 to TRBJ1-6, with a tentative D call TRBD1 (6 bases). The V gene lost 0 bases and the J gene lost 7 bases, with 11 bases spanning the gap. This CDR3 comprises 15 residues. Germline V CDR1 and CDR2: SGHNT, YYREEE (reference sequence). As DNA, the CDR3 is TGTGCCAGCAGCTTGGTTGGCAGGGGAAATTCACCCCTCCACTTT. Protein product: CASSLVGRGNSPLHF. The full variable domain, completed using reference TRBV5-4 and TRBJ1-6, is ETGVTQSPTHLIKTRGQQVTLRCSSQSGHNTVSWYQQALGQGPQFIFQYYREEENGRGNFPPRFSGLQFPNYSSELNVNALELDDSALYLCASSLVGRGNSPLHFGNGTRLTVT.

The CDR3 sequence is CSARADSGANVLTF. The CDR3 nucleotides read TGCAGCGCGAGGGCGGACTCTGGGGCCAACGTCCTGACTTTC. The chain has TRBV29-1 and TRBJ2-6; D is possibly TRBD2 (5 bases). Per the germline V gene, CDR1 is SQVTM and CDR2 is ANQGSEA. The V gene lost 7 bases and the J gene lost 0 bases, with 10 bases spanning the gap. The CDR3 spans 14 residues. Together with reference TRBV29-1 and TRBJ2-6, the CDR3 gives the full variable domain: SAVISQKPSRDICQRGTSLTIQCQVDSQVTMMFWYRQQPGQSLTLIATANQGSEATYESGFVIDKFPISRPNLTFSTLTVSNMSPEDSSIYLCSARADSGANVLTFGAGSRLTVL.

The gene calls are TRBV7-8 and TRBJ2-5, with 11 bases aligning to TRBD1. Per germline, CDR1 SGHVS and CDR2 FQNEAQ. CDR3 size: 16 residues. V gave up 4 bases and J gave up 2 bases; unmatched junction bases: 6. The CDR3 sequence: CASSSPGQGGQETQYF. CDR3 bases: TGTGCCAGCAGCTCGCCGGGACAGGGGGGTCAAGAGACCCAGTACTTC.

This rearrangement joins TRBV29-1 to TRBJ1-1; tentatively, D is TRBD1 (5 bases). CDR3 length equals 12 residues. CDR1 is SQVTM, CDR2 ANQGSEA, per germline. The V end lost 7 bases, the J end lost 10 bases, and 19 bases lay between the germline ends. DNA of the CDR3: TGCAGCGCCCATGATCGGGGGGAGCCAGCTTTCTTT. The encoded protein is CSAHDRGEPAFF.

V gene TRBV6-4 combines with J gene TRBJ2-1; 8 bases line up with TRBD1. The CDR3 runs to 15 residues. After removal of 0 bases from V and 4 bases from J, the junction contained 2 bases not matched to a gene. The germline gives CDR1 MRHNA, CDR2 SNTAGT. In nucleotides, the CDR3 is TGTGCCAGCAGTGACTCGGGACAGGCGTACAATGAGCAGTTCTTC. This sequence encodes CASSDSGQAYNEQFF.